This paragraph covers one T cell receptor beta chain sequence. The antigen remains undetermined. This entry belongs to a study of CD8 T cells in Susac syndrome. Study findings and constraints: As acknowledged by the study, its TCR sequencing and HLA analysis included a relatively small number of individuals.

TCR beta sequencing covered blood CD8+ and CD4+ T cells. RNA in amounts of roughly 0.5 to 1 ug was reverse transcribed with random hexamers. MiXCR was run by TCRdb on the immunoSEQ multiplex PCR reads, yielding one entry per CDR3 protein. Here the sample spans about 280,000 distinct CDR3 sequences, approximately 85% being singletons. The sequence came from a human donor with multiple sclerosis. Input material: CD8+ T cells from PBMCs.

This CDR3 is CASSLVEGRNTEAFF. CDR3 bases: TGTGCCAGCAGCTTAGTCGAGGGCCGGAACACTGAAGCTTTCTTT. This chain connects TRBV7-9 to TRBJ1-1; D remains ambiguous. CDR1 and CDR2 (germline): SEHNR, FQNEAQ (reference sequence). V was pared by 1 base and J by 1 base, with 10 bases between. The CDR3 runs 15 residues.